The 9 T cell receptor beta chains below all came from one sample that was sequenced in a study of siplizumab effects on memory and regulatory T cells. The method was immunoSEQ multiplex PCR; TCRdb's version includes in-frame clones alone and lacks a portion of them. The sample yields about 120,000 clones, approximately 94% seen once. Sequenced input: non-Treg CD4+ T cells sorted from blood. All receptors come from a human donor in good health.

V usage is TRBV30 and J usage is TRBJ1-3; weak D call: TRBD1 (5 bases). V lost 1 base, J lost 3 bases, and 7 bases lay in between. This CDR3 region has 13 residues. Germline V gene lookup returns CDR1 GTSNPN and CDR2 SVGIG (reference sequence). The DNA of the CDR3 is TGTGCCTGGAGTGCCACAGGTGGAAACACCATATATTTT. Its protein product is CAWSATGGNTIYF.

The chain employs TRBV29-1 and TRBJ2-3; D unresolved. V was clipped by 6 bases and J by 2 bases, with 12 bases between them. From germline, CDR1 is SQVTM and CDR2 ANQGSEA. The CDR3 runs 13 residues. The CDR3 coding sequence is TGCAGCGTCCTTCGGCCGCTCACAGATACGCAGTATTTT. Protein product: CSVLRPLTDTQYF.

This chain joins TRBV6-1 and TRBJ2-1, with TRBD2 matching over 7 bases. The CDR3 runs 14 residues. Germline-derived CDR1 and CDR2 are MNHNS and SASEGT. Trimming at V came to 8 bases and at J to 4 bases, leaving 8 bases not matched to a gene. CDR3 bases: TGTGCCAGCGGAAGAGCGGGAAAATACAATGAGCAGTTCTTC. The encoded protein is CASGRAGKYNEQFF.

The chain employs TRBV10-2 and TRBJ2-1; TRBD1 might be the D (6 bases). V was trimmed by 4 bases and J by 10 bases, leaving 14 bases between them. CDR3 size: 13 residues. Germline values: CDR1 WSHSY, CDR2 SAAADI. The CDR3, as DNA: TGCGCCAGCAGTGGGGACGGGACACCGGAGCAGTTCTTC. Translation gives CASSGDGTPEQFF.

The CDR3 reads CASRGEAKNIQYF. The CDR3 DNA reads TGTGCCAGCAGAGGGGAGGCCAAAAACATTCAGTACTTC. V usage is TRBV7-2 and J usage is TRBJ2-4; D could derive from TRBD1 or TRBD2 (5 bases each). The CDR3 spans 13 residues. The V gene lost 6 bases and the J gene lost 1 base, with 7 bases spanning the gap. Germline loops: CDR1 SGHTA, CDR2 FQGNSA.

This sequence joins TRBV9 and TRBJ1-2; 8 nucleotides agree with TRBD1. Germline V lookup: CDR1 SGDLS, CDR2 YYNGEE. The J segment lost 5 bases and the V segment lost 4 bases, leaving 16 bases of the junction unmatched. This CDR3 comprises 17 residues. The CDR3 is CASSPTDRVDYFYGYTF. In nucleotides, the CDR3 is TGTGCCAGCAGCCCCACGGACAGGGTAGACTACTTTTATGGCTACACCTTC.

Here the CDR3 reads CASSTSSYEQYF. DNA of the CDR3: TGTGCCAGCAGTACCAGCTCCTACGAGCAGTACTTC. J is TRBJ2-7 and V is TRBV6-6, with D unresolved. CDR1 and CDR2 from the germline V gene are MNHNY and SVGAGI (reference sequence). Trimming removed 5 bases from V and 0 bases from J, with 5 bases in between. This CDR3 region has 12 residues.

The rearrangement joins TRBV5-1 to TRBJ2-1, with D tentatively TRBD1 or TRBD2 (5 bases each). Germline CDR1 is SGHRS and CDR2 is YFSETQ. V was pared by 0 bases and J by 2 bases, with 9 bases between. The CDR3 runs to 15 residues. Written as DNA, the CDR3 is TGCGCCAGCAGCTTGGAAGGGACGGCCTACAATGAGCAGTTCTTC. Protein sequence: CASSLEGTAYNEQFF.

This sequence joins TRBV5-6 and TRBJ2-7; 8 bases match TRBD2. The V segment lost 0 bases and the J segment 4 bases; nucleotides outside the gene matches: 6. The CDR3 consists of 15 residues. Germline loops: CDR1 SGHDT, CDR2 YYEEEE. CDR3 amino acids: CASSLVLAGVYEQYF. The CDR3 DNA is TGTGCCAGCAGCTTGGTGCTAGCGGGCGTATACGAGCAGTACTTC.